This T cell receptor beta chain was recorded in a study of T-cell reconstitution after alpha-beta-depleted transplantation in children. Study conclusions and caveats: Surviving recipient T cells and thymic progenitors accounted for the high day-60 TCRbeta diversity observed in some patients. Several hundred graft clones that had expanded were reportedly the source of alpha-beta T cells about two months after transplant. A year post-transplant, T-cell counts and diversity derived mostly from newly produced T cells.

V lost 4 bases and J lost 3, with 13 bases in between. The CDR3 contains 13 residues. The V gene's germline CDR1 is SQVTM and CDR2 ANQGSEA. During its preparation, the TCRbeta library received unique molecular identifiers. TCRdb recomputed calls from the PCR reads with MiXCR, one row per CDR3 protein. The sample includes around 100,000 distinct CDR3 sequences, approximately 6% of them seen just once. This clonotype was observed many times. Its cognate antigen is unknown. The sequencing used PBMCs, mostly from graft donor cells, collected 60 days after TCRalphabeta/CD19-depleted stem cell transplant. This chain connects TRBV29-1 to TRBJ2-7; D possibly corresponds to TRBD2 (6 bases). The source is a female patient aged 2-15 years who had a stem cell transplant for Fanconi anemia, so the T cells may come from the graft donor. The CDR3 is CSVVRDWDYEQYF. CDR3 bases: TGCAGCGTTGTCCGGGACTGGGACTACGAGCAGTACTTC.